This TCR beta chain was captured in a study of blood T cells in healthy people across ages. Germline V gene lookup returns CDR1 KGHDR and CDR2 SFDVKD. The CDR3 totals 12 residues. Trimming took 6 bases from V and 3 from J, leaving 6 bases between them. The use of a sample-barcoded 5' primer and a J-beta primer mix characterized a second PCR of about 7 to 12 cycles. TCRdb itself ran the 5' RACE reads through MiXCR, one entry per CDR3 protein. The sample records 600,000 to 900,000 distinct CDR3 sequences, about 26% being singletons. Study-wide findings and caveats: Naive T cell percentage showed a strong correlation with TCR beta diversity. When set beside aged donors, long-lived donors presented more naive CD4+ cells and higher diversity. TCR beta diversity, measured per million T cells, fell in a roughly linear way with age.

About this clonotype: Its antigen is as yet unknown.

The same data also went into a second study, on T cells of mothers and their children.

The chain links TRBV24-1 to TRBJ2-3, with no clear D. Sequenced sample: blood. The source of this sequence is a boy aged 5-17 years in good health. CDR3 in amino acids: CATSLGTDTQYF. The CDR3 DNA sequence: TGTGCCACCAGTCTGGGTACAGATACGCAGTATTTT.